These 32 T cell receptor beta chains originate from one sample sequenced in a study of human T cells and chemical hapten exposure. TCRdb re-analysed the RACE reads in MiXCR, keeping a single row per CDR3 protein. The sample records about 120,000 distinct CDR3 sequences, about 14% being singletons. As to time point: pre-sensitization, week 0. Treatment indicated: therapeutic diphenylcyclopropenone sensitization with weekly scalp DPC. Sequencing was performed on whole blood, taken in connection with sensitization to the hapten diphenylcyclopropenone (DPC). Receptors were obtained from a young woman with alopecia areata. Some clones in this sample may be carry-over from other donors' samples.

This clonotype was recorded many times. The DNA of the CDR3 is TGTGCCACCAGTGATCCAGGGGGGCGGACCGATGAGCAGTTCTTC. Residues: CATSDPGGRTDEQFF. The chain carries TRBV24-1 and TRBJ2-1; the D gene is possibly TRBD1 (7 bases). Trimming stripped 3 bases from V and 8 bases from J, with 16 bases between. Germline V gene data show CDR1 as KGHDR and CDR2 as SFDVKD. The CDR3 contains 15 residues.

The rearrangement joins TRBV4-2 to TRBJ2-7; D tentatively reads TRBD1 or TRBD2 (7 bases each). The germline V gene has CDR1 LGHNA and CDR2 YNFKEQ. CDR3 length: 15 amino acids. Deletions cut 1 base from V and 5 bases from J, with 15 bases between. For the CDR3, the DNA is TGTGCCAGCAGCCAAGGGGAGGGACAGCCGCACGAGCAGTACTTC. It codes for CASSQGEGQPHEQYF.

J is TRBJ1-2 and V is TRBV20-1; no firm D call. V gave up 1 base and J gave up 7 bases, with 13 bases separating them. The CDR3 runs 13 residues. Germline values: CDR1 DFQATT, CDR2 SNEGSKA (reference sequence). Here the CDR3 DNA reads TGCAGTGCTAGAGGCCTAGGATACGCTGGCTACACCTTC. Its translation is CSARGLGYAGYTF.

This chain joins TRBV12-3 or TRBV12-4 and TRBJ1-2; 9 nucleotides line up with TRBD1. Trimming cost V 6 bases and J 8 bases; bases outside gene matches: 10. The CDR3 runs to 14 residues. The CDR3 here is CASSSTGGRIGYTF. CDR3 nucleotide sequence: TGTGCCAGCAGCTCGACAGGGGGGCGTATCGGCTACACCTTC.

The table lists this clonotype with a few counts. The rearrangement joins TRBV29-1 to TRBJ1-6, with a weak D call TRBD1 (6 bases). Trimming stripped 4 bases from V and 1 base from J, with 8 bases between. In germline, CDR1 is SQVTM, CDR2 ANQGSEA. This CDR3 has 14 residues. CDR3 amino acids: CSVAQGSYNSPLHF. The CDR3 coding sequence is TGCAGCGTTGCACAGGGTTCCTATAATTCACCCCTCCACTTT.

This clonotype was detected ten times or more. The genes are TRBV7-6 and TRBJ1-1, with a tentative D call TRBD1 (5 bases). V was clipped by 5 bases and J by 5 bases, with 18 bases between them. This CDR3 contains 15 residues. The germline CDR1 and CDR2 sequences are SGHVS and FNYEAQ. The CDR3: CASSEGAHRGTEAFF. DNA for the CDR3: TGTGCCAGCAGCGAAGGGGCCCATCGGGGGACTGAAGCTTTCTTT.

V usage is TRBV3-1 and J usage is TRBJ2-7; D possibly corresponds to TRBD2 (5 bases). The germline gives CDR1 LGHDT, CDR2 YNNKEL (reference sequence). This CDR3 has 14 amino acids. The V end was cut by 1 base, the J end by 7 bases, with 14 bases between. Written as DNA, the CDR3 is TGTGCCAGCAGCCAAGGGTCTACCCGAGGGGAGCAGTACTTC. This sequence encodes CASSQGSTRGEQYF.

The CDR3 loop is CASSQDRPFNYGYTF. The CDR3 DNA reads as TGTGCCAGCAGCCAAGATAGGCCTTTTAACTATGGCTACACCTTC. The chain joins TRBV14 to TRBJ1-2; no definite D call. There are 15 residues in the CDR3. Germline CDR1 is SGHDN and CDR2 is FVKESK. Trimming took 0 bases from V and 1 from J, leaving 9 bases between them.

This chain links TRBV20-1 with TRBJ2-5; 10 nucleotides line up with TRBD2. Germline loops: CDR1 DFQATT, CDR2 SNEGSKA (reference sequence). Trimming at V came to 6 bases and at J to 6 bases, leaving 13 bases not matched to a gene. This CDR3 is 15 amino acids long. The CDR3 spells CSAPHSGGALKTQYF. DNA for the CDR3: TGCAGTGCCCCACACAGCGGGGGGGCCCTCAAGACCCAGTACTTC.

This clonotype has at least ten counts. V usage is TRBV4-2 and J usage is TRBJ2-7; D gene uncertain. This CDR3 comprises 12 residues. V lost 4 bases and J lost 0, with 4 bases in between. Looked up from germline, CDR1 is LGHNA and CDR2 is YNFKEQ. The CDR3 here is CASSRDSYEQYF. The DNA for the CDR3 is TGTGCCAGCAGCCGAGACTCCTACGAGCAGTACTTC.

The rearrangement uses TRBV29-1 and TRBJ1-1; D not resolved. Germline values: CDR1 SQVTM, CDR2 ANQGSEA. The CDR3 totals 12 residues. V lost 3 bases, J lost 7 bases, and 12 bases lay in between. DNA for the CDR3: TGCAGCGTTGAGAGGCGGCAGTTTGAAGCTTTCTTT. Translating gives CSVERRQFEAFF.

This clonotype was seen more than once but under ten times. J is TRBJ2-1 and V is TRBV7-2; TRBD2 is a possible D gene (6 bases). Trimming stripped 2 bases from V and 4 bases from J, with 12 bases between. Per the germline V gene, CDR1 is SGHTA and CDR2 is FQGNSA. The CDR3 has 15 residues. CDR3 in amino acids: CASSLKRAFYNEQFF. DNA of the CDR3: TGTGCCAGCAGCTTAAAGCGGGCATTTTACAATGAGCAGTTCTTC.

This chain uses TRBV5-5 with TRBJ1-1, with 7 bases that match TRBD1. CDR3 length: 15 amino acids. V shed 2 bases, J shed 1 base, and the junction held 5 bases outside the gene matches. In germline, CDR1 is SGHKS, CDR2 YYEKEE (reference sequence). The CDR3 DNA reads TGTGCCAGCAGCTTTGACAGGGACCCGAACACTGAAGCTTTCTTT. This codes for CASSFDRDPNTEAFF.

This chain joins TRBV29-1 and TRBJ1-1; D is uncertain. The V end was cut by 6 bases, the J end by 1 base, with 12 bases between. This CDR3 contains 13 residues. The germline gives CDR1 SQVTM, CDR2 ANQGSEA. The CDR3 DNA reads as TGCAGCGTCATCCCCCGGAAGAACACTGAAGCTTTCTTT. Translated, it gives CSVIPRKNTEAFF. Full variable domain (rest looked up from reference TRBV29-1 and TRBJ1-1): SAVISQKPSRDICQRGTSLTIQCQVDSQVTMMFWYRQQPGQSLTLIATANQGSEATYESGFVIDKFPISRPNLTFSTLTVSNMSPEDSSIYLCSVIPRKNTEAFFGQGTRLTVV.

This chain links TRBV18 with TRBJ1-5; D gene ambiguous. The CDR3 length is 16 residues. CDR1 and CDR2 (germline): KGHSH, LQKENI. V was cut by 0 bases and J by 1 base, with 10 bases left in between. The CDR3 DNA reads as TGTGCCAGCTCACCACCTTCCTCCGGGAGCAATCAGCCCCAGCATTTT. Translating gives CASSPPSSGSNQPQHF.

This clonotype appeared a few times. This sequence joins TRBV19 and TRBJ1-4, with D possibly being TRBD1 (5 bases). CDR1 is LNHDA, CDR2 SQIVND, per germline (reference sequence). CDR3 length: 15 amino acids. Between the trimmed V and J ends, which lost 4 bases and 0 bases, there was a span of 9 bases. The CDR3 bases are TGTGCCAGTAGTACAGGGATAGCAACTAATGAAAAACTGTTTTTT. It yields the protein CASSTGIATNEKLFF.

This clonotype has ten or more counts. The chain recombines TRBV6-2 or TRBV6-3 with TRBJ1-2; 9 bases match TRBD1. The J segment lost 6 bases and the V segment lost 6 bases, leaving 8 bases of the junction unmatched. CDR3 size: 14 residues. Germline loops: CDR1 MNHEY, CDR2 SVGEGT. The CDR3: CASRQLGTGNGYTF. DNA for the CDR3: TGTGCCAGCAGACAACTCGGGACAGGGAATGGCTACACCTTC.

This clonotype appeared a few times. The rearrangement links TRBV28 to TRBJ2-3; D is ambiguous. Trimming left V 6 bases short and J 0 bases short, with 16 bases between. The germline CDR1 and CDR2 sequences are MDHEN and SYDVKM. The CDR3 loop spans 16 amino acids. The CDR3 DNA sequence: TGTGCCAGCAGCCCTTTTGACGGATCTAGCACAGATACGCAGTATTTT. Encoded protein: CASSPFDGSSTDTQYF.

This clonotype was counted many times. V is TRBV28 and J is TRBJ2-3; D may be TRBD1 (6 bases). The CDR3 totals 19 residues. Germline V gene sequence: CDR1 MDHEN, CDR2 SYDVKM. The V end lost 6 bases, the J end lost 2 bases, and 27 bases lay between the germline ends. Here the CDR3 reads CASSGTGSTHNPFTDTQYF. The CDR3 DNA is TGTGCCAGCAGCGGAACAGGGTCGACCCACAACCCATTCACAGATACGCAGTATTTT.

This clonotype was picked up a small number of times. This chain connects TRBV20-1 to TRBJ1-5; TRBD1 matches 9 bases. The CDR3 covers 14 residues. From germline, CDR1 is DFQATT and CDR2 SNEGSKA (reference sequence). V gave up 5 bases and J gave up 6 bases; unmatched junction bases: 8. The CDR3 coding sequence is TGCAGTGCTCCTGGACAGGGGACGAGTCAGCCCCAGCATTTT. Protein: CSAPGQGTSQPQHF.

This clonotype was seen more than once but under ten times. V and J are TRBV30 and TRBJ1-4; D remains ambiguous. Trimming took 2 bases from V and 0 from J, leaving 7 bases between them. This CDR3 is built from 14 residues. CDR1 GTSNPN and CDR2 SVGIG come from the germline V gene (reference sequence). The CDR3 protein is CAWSYMTTNEKLFF. CDR3 coding DNA: TGTGCCTGGAGTTACATGACAACTAATGAAAAACTGTTTTTT.

J is TRBJ2-1 and V is TRBV9; TRBD1 aligns across 7 bases. The germline gives CDR1 SGDLS, CDR2 YYNGEE. V lost 2 bases, J lost 7 bases, and 6 bases stayed unmatched. CDR3 length equals 14 residues. The CDR3 nucleotides read TGTGCCAGCAGCGTGGGACAGTCGCGTAATGAGCAGTTCTTC. Its protein product is CASSVGQSRNEQFF.

This clonotype has just a few counts. The V and J genes are TRBV20-1 and TRBJ1-1; no reliable D call. The CDR3 extends over 13 amino acids. The V gene's germline CDR1 is DFQATT and CDR2 SNEGSKA (reference sequence). V dropped 3 bases and J dropped 1 base, with 9 bases sitting between them. This CDR3 reads CSARSGSNTEAFF. The DNA of the CDR3 is TGCAGTGCTAGGTCAGGTTCGAACACTGAAGCTTTCTTT.

Only a few counts were recorded for this clonotype. The V and J genes are TRBV7-2 and TRBJ2-5, with 8 bases identical to TRBD1. The length of the CDR3 is 16 residues. V trimming: 1 base; J trimming: 4 bases; junction bases outside the gene matches: 8. Germline lookup yields CDR1 SGHTA and CDR2 FQGNSA. CDR3 amino acids: CASSLGGQAGRETQYF. CDR3 nucleotides: TGTGCCAGCAGCTTAGGGGGACAGGCTGGAAGAGAGACCCAGTACTTC.

The chain employs TRBV28 and TRBJ1-1; D remains unclear. V dropped 2 bases and J dropped 10 bases, with 17 bases sitting between them. The CDR3 has 14 residues. Per the germline V gene, CDR1 is MDHEN and CDR2 is SYDVKM. This CDR3 is CASSLGTEGAGAFF. Written as DNA, the CDR3 is TGTGCCAGCAGTTTAGGTACAGAGGGTGCGGGAGCTTTCTTT. Based on the CDR3 plus reference TRBV28 and TRBJ1-1, the full variable domain is DVKVTQSSRYLVKRTGEKVFLECVQDMDHENMFWYRQDPGLGLRLIYFSYDVKMKEKGDIPEGYSVSREKKERFSLILESASTNQTSMYLCASSLGTEGAGAFFGQGTRLTVV.

The chain is built from TRBV7-9 and TRBJ1-2; D remains ambiguous. Germline-derived CDR1 and CDR2 are SEHNR and FQNEAQ (reference sequence). CDR3 length: 12 residues. Trimming took off 3 bases at V and 4 bases at J, with 6 bases between the two ends. CDR3 protein: CASSLRSYGYTF. Written as DNA, the CDR3 is TGTGCCAGCAGCTTGCGGTCCTATGGCTACACCTTC.

The CDR3 bases are TGCGCCAGCAGCCTTGGTCCTAGCGAGCAGTACTTC. Encoded protein: CASSLGPSEQYF. The chain carries TRBV4-1 and TRBJ2-7; D not certain. CDR3 length: 12 residues. Trimming removed 4 bases at V and 6 bases at J, with 10 bases between. From germline, CDR1 is MGHRA and CDR2 YSYEKL.

In this sample, this clonotype turned up a few times. The CDR3 sequence: CASSFPSGVYNEQFF. For the CDR3, the DNA is TGTGCCAGCAGCTTTCCTAGCGGAGTCTACAATGAGCAGTTCTTC. V usage is TRBV6-2 or TRBV6-3 and J usage is TRBJ2-1, with TRBD2 matching over 7 bases. V dropped 6 bases and J dropped 3; count of bases not matched to a gene: 8. Germline loops: CDR1 MNHEY, CDR2 SVGEGT. The CDR3 length is 15 residues.

This clonotype was seen a handful of times. The J gene is TRBJ2-3, the V gene TRBV11-2; possibly TRBD1 or TRBD2 for D (5 bases each). CDR3 size: 15 residues. The germline V and J ends were trimmed by 4 bases and 6 bases, with 17 bases remaining between them. The germline V gene encodes CDR1 SGHAT and CDR2 FQNNGV. CDR3 sequence: CASSYQGTSYDTQYF. DNA of the CDR3: TGTGCCAGCAGCTACCAAGGGACCTCTTACGATACGCAGTATTTT.

This rearrangement joins TRBV4-2 to TRBJ2-3, with TRBD2 matching 10 bases. J was trimmed by 4 bases and V by 0 bases; bases with no gene match: 7. This CDR3 region has 17 residues. The V gene's germline CDR1 is LGHNA and CDR2 YNFKEQ. Written as DNA, the CDR3 is TGTGCCAGCAGCCAAGAGAGCGGGGGGGCGGTGGCAGATACGCAGTATTTT. Its translation: CASSQESGGAVADTQYF.

The V call is TRBV20-1, the J call TRBJ2-3, with 10 bases lining up with TRBD2. The CDR3 extends over 14 amino acids. Germline CDR1 reads DFQATT; CDR2 reads SNEGSKA (reference sequence). V gave up 3 bases and J gave up 4 bases; unmatched junction bases: 4. For the CDR3, the DNA is TGCAGTGCTAGTAAAGCGGGGGGGCCAGATACGCAGTATTTT. As protein: CSASKAGGPDTQYF.

This clonotype was counted ten times or more. The rearrangement joins TRBV27 to TRBJ1-2; 9 bases are a match to TRBD1. CDR1 is MNHEY and CDR2 is SMNVEV in the germline V gene (reference sequence). This CDR3 is 16 amino acids long. After removal of 0 bases from V and 8 bases from J, the junction contained 10 bases not matched to a gene. CDR3 residues: CASSLSKTGGAVGYTF. Written as DNA, the CDR3 is TGTGCCAGCAGTTTATCGAAAACAGGGGGCGCGGTAGGCTACACCTTC.